This TCR beta chain was captured by sequencing in a study of T cells in Graves' hyperthyroidism and ophthalmopathy. TCR beta CDR3 regions were amplified from RNA. With the HTBI primer set, the TCR CDR3 went through a first round of RT-PCR. TCRdb used MiXCR to reprocess the multiplex PCR reads, holding one entry per CDR3 protein. The table includes around 360,000 distinct CDR3 sequences, approximately 14% detected once. In the ophthalmopathy cohort, Clinical Activity Score was at least 3, NOSPECS grade at least 4, and duration under 3 months. At least ten counts were recorded for this clonotype. What was sequenced was blood. This clonotype was obtained from a woman aged 60-70 years with Graves' ophthalmopathy.

The DNA of the CDR3 is TGCGCCAGCAGCTTGGAGTCTAGCGGAGGCTCCTACAATGAGCAGTTCTTC. Amino acids: CASSLESSGGSYNEQFF. The chain employs TRBV5-1 and TRBJ2-1, with TRBD2 matching 7 bases. The germline gives CDR1 SGHRS, CDR2 YFSETQ. The V and J ends lost 0 bases and 0 bases, in that order; junction bases with no gene match: 6. The CDR3 has 17 amino acids.